A single sample is the source of the 27 T cell receptor beta chains below, sequenced in a study of shared clonotypes between healthy human individuals. The assay was immunoSEQ multiplex PCR, and TCRdb's table has in-frame clones only and misses some. Among about 1 million clones listed, 65% to 75% were seen once. Sequencing input: memory CD4+ T cells sorted from blood. Noted subset: CD45RA-negative fraction. The receptors here all came from a man aged 18 to 30 in good health.

This clone has more than one count but fewer than ten. The chain carries TRBV5-1 and TRBJ2-7, with 8 bases identical to TRBD2. The V gene end was trimmed by 2 bases and the J gene end by 11 bases; junction bases not matched to a gene: 9. This CDR3 is built from 13 residues. Germline lookup yields CDR1 SGHRS and CDR2 YFSETQ. CDR3 in DNA: TGCGCCAGCAGCTTCGACGTAGCGGGGCGCGAGTACTTC. It codes for CASSFDVAGREYF.

The rearrangement joins TRBV19 to TRBJ2-3; weak D call: TRBD1 (5 bases). V was cut by 3 bases and J by 6 bases, with 10 bases left in between. CDR3 size: 13 residues. Germline-derived CDR1 and CDR2 are LNHDA and SQIVND (reference sequence). The CDR3 coding sequence is TGTGCCAGTAGTATCCAGGGCAGGGATACGCAGTATTTT. Translation gives CASSIQGRDTQYF. The entire variable domain, with the rest obtained from reference TRBV19 and TRBJ2-3, is as follows: DGGITQSPKYLFRKEGQNVTLSCEQNLNHDAMYWYRQDPGQGLRLIYYSQIVNDFQKGDIAEGYSVSREKKESFPLTVTSAQKNPTAFYLCASSIQGRDTQYFGPGTRLTVL.

The chain joins TRBV7-9 to TRBJ1-6; tentative D call: TRBD1 (6 bases). V gave up 3 bases and J gave up 0 bases, with 12 bases separating them. Germline V gives CDR1 SEHNR, CDR2 FQNEAQ (reference sequence). This CDR3 region has 17 residues. CDR3 amino acids: CASSFGGHSSYNSPLHF. The DNA for the CDR3 is TGTGCCAGCAGCTTTGGGGGCCACTCCTCCTATAATTCACCCCTCCACTTT.

This clone appeared a few times. This chain connects TRBV15 to TRBJ2-6; 9 bases are a match to TRBD1. With V trimmed by 6 bases and J by 2 bases, 2 bases remained unmatched. The V gene's germline CDR1 is LNHNV and CDR2 YYDKDF (reference sequence). The CDR3 contains 15 residues. CDR3 bases: TGTGCCACCAGAACAGGGGGCACTGGGGCCAACGTCCTGACTTTC. Residues: CATRTGGTGANVLTF.

The J gene is TRBJ2-3, the V gene TRBV9; D assignment may be TRBD1 or TRBD2 (5 bases each). Looked up from germline, CDR1 is SGDLS and CDR2 is YYNGEE. Deletions cut 3 bases from V and 4 bases from J, with 12 bases between. This CDR3 is 14 amino acids long. CDR3 sequence: CASSGVGAADTQYF. In DNA, the CDR3 is TGTGCCAGCAGCGGAGTCGGGGCGGCAGATACGCAGTATTTT.

The chain employs TRBV10-3 and TRBJ2-3, with 7 bases fitting TRBD1. The germline CDR1 and CDR2 sequences are ENHRY and SYGVKD. The CDR3 loop spans 15 amino acids. The junction had 8 bases not matched to a gene; V was cut back by 5 bases and J by 3 bases. The CDR3 here is CAISSTGKTTDTQYF. The CDR3 DNA sequence: TGTGCCATCAGTTCGACAGGGAAGACAACAGATACGCAGTATTTT.

This sequence joins TRBV10-3 and TRBJ2-7; D ambiguous. The CDR3 spans 12 residues. Deletions cut 7 bases from V and 2 bases from J, with 9 bases between. Germline values: CDR1 ENHRY, CDR2 SYGVKD. The CDR3 DNA is TGTGCCATCACCGACTCCGCCTACGAGCAGTACTTC. Translating gives CAITDSAYEQYF.

This chain connects TRBV19 to TRBJ2-2; D is unclear. CDR1 is LNHDA, CDR2 SQIVND, per germline (reference sequence). The CDR3 consists of 14 residues. Deletions cut 8 bases from V and 4 bases from J, with 14 bases between. DNA of the CDR3: TGTGCCAGTCGCGAGACGGCCTTCACCGGGGAGCTGTTTTTT. This encodes CASRETAFTGELFF.

In this sample, this clone turned up once. The chain carries TRBV4-1 and TRBJ1-1; TRBD1 might be the D (5 bases). The V end lost 4 bases, the J end lost 0 bases, and 15 bases lay between the germline ends. Per the germline V gene, CDR1 is MGHRA and CDR2 is YSYEKL. This CDR3 comprises 16 residues. The DNA of the CDR3 is TGCGCCAGCAGCCCGCTTGCAGGGCAAGTGAACACTGAAGCTTTCTTT. This sequence encodes CASSPLAGQVNTEAFF.

Here the CDR3 DNA reads TGTGCCAGCAGTGAAGGGCATCCCTTTGGCTACACCTTC. This sequence encodes CASSEGHPFGYTF. The chain is built from TRBV6-5 and TRBJ1-2; no clear D gene. The V gene lost 5 bases and the J gene lost 7 bases, with 14 bases spanning the gap. Germline loops: CDR1 MNHEY, CDR2 SVGAGI. The CDR3 extends over 13 amino acids.

V usage is TRBV27 and J usage is TRBJ2-2; 9 nucleotides align to TRBD2. This CDR3 is built from 15 residues. V gave up 0 bases and J gave up 5 bases; unmatched junction bases: 1. The germline CDR1 and CDR2 sequences are MNHEY and SMNVEV (reference sequence). The CDR3 DNA reads as TGTGCCAGCAGTTTATCGCGGGGGGGTACCGGGGAGCTGTTTTTT. This gives the protein CASSLSRGGTGELFF.

The chain links TRBV6-1 to TRBJ1-4; D might be TRBD1 (6 bases). CDR3 length equals 13 residues. Trimming removed 6 bases from V and 13 bases from J, with 18 bases in between. CDR1 is MNHNS and CDR2 is SASEGT in the germline V gene. DNA of the CDR3: TGTGCCAGCAGGATGGGGGCGGTGCGGCCACTGTTTTTT. Protein: CASRMGAVRPLFF.

V is TRBV10-3 and J is TRBJ1-6, with D tentatively TRBD1 (5 bases). Deletions cut 11 bases from V and 3 bases from J, with 20 bases between. CDR3 size: 16 residues. Germline CDR1 is ENHRY and CDR2 is SYGVKD. The CDR3 sequence: CASRGGGTDYNSPLHF. Here the CDR3 DNA reads TGTGCCTCCCGCGGGGGAGGCACAGACTATAATTCACCCCTCCACTTT.

The chain combines TRBV30 with TRBJ2-1, with TRBD2 matching 11 bases. The CDR3 has 13 residues. Trimming took 0 bases from V and 13 from J; bases not matched to a gene: 5. Looked up from germline, CDR1 is GTSNPN and CDR2 is SVGIG (reference sequence). CDR3 residues: CAWSVTSGGTQFF. The CDR3 bases are TGTGCCTGGAGTGTAACTAGCGGGGGTACTCAGTTCTTC.

The chain is built from TRBV2 and TRBJ1-1, with a weak D call TRBD1 (5 bases). Germline CDR1 is SNHLY and CDR2 is FYNNEI. Trimming pared 6 bases from V and 0 bases from J, leaving 11 bases between. This CDR3 has 14 residues. The CDR3 loop reads CASRRQGLNTEAFF. In nucleotides, the CDR3 is TGTGCCAGCAGGAGGCAGGGTTTGAACACTGAAGCTTTCTTT.

The V call is TRBV19, the J call TRBJ2-2, with D perhaps TRBD2 (6 bases). With 5 bases removed from V and 3 bases from J, the gap between germline ends came to 10 bases. The CDR3 contains 14 residues. The germline V gene encodes CDR1 LNHDA and CDR2 SQIVND (reference sequence). CDR3 protein: CASSSSGDTGELFF. In DNA form, the CDR3 reads TGTGCCAGTAGTTCTTCGGGGGACACCGGGGAGCTGTTTTTT.

The chain couples TRBV5-1 to TRBJ2-7; TRBD1 aligns across 8 bases. The CDR3 has 15 residues. Germline V gives CDR1 SGHRS, CDR2 YFSETQ. V shed 5 bases, J shed 4 bases, and the junction held 11 bases outside the gene matches. In DNA form, the CDR3 reads TGCGCCAGCAGTCAGGACAGGGTTAAATCTTACGAGCAGTACTTC. Translating gives CASSQDRVKSYEQYF.

This chain joins TRBV6-1 and TRBJ1-2, with TRBD1 matching over 11 bases. This CDR3 has 15 amino acids. Germline V CDR1 and CDR2: MNHNS, SASEGT. V lost 6 bases, J lost 8 bases, and 11 bases stayed unmatched. CDR3: CASRSAGQGAGGYTF. CDR3 coding DNA: TGTGCCAGCAGGTCGGCAGGACAGGGGGCGGGAGGCTACACCTTC.

V is TRBV2 and J is TRBJ2-5; D is ambiguous. Germline assignment: CDR1 SNHLY and CDR2 FYNNEI. V was trimmed by 7 bases and J by 7 bases, leaving 7 bases between them. CDR3 length equals 10 residues. The CDR3 sequence is CASKSVTQYF. The CDR3 DNA reads as TGTGCCAGCAAGAGTGTGACCCAGTACTTC. Filled out from reference TRBV2 and TRBJ2-5, the complete variable domain reads EPEVTQTPSHQVTQMGQEVILRCVPISNHLYFYWYRQILGQKVEFLVSFYNNEISEKSEIFDDQFSVERPDGSNFTLKIRSTKLEDSAMYFCASKSVTQYFGPGTRLLVL.

The chain couples TRBV10-3 to TRBJ1-5, with D unresolved. Trimming left V 3 bases short and J 5 bases short, with 14 bases between. Germline V gene lookup returns CDR1 ENHRY and CDR2 SYGVKD. The CDR3 covers 15 residues. CDR3 nucleotides: TGTGCCATCAGTGACCTTGGCGGGAGTTATCAGCCCCAGCATTTT. It encodes CAISDLGGSYQPQHF.

With respect to this clone: Within the sample, other DNA sequences also encode this same CDR3. The chain uses TRBV29-1 and TRBJ2-1; tentatively, D is TRBD2 (5 bases). This CDR3 has 11 residues. The V end was cut by 4 bases, the J end by 5 bases, with 6 bases between. Germline CDR1 reads SQVTM; CDR2 reads ANQGSEA. In DNA, the CDR3 is TGCAGCGTTGGAGGGAACAATGAGCAGTTCTTC. Residues: CSVGGNNEQFF.

The chain uses TRBV5-1 and TRBJ2-2, with 9 positions matching TRBD1. This CDR3 is built from 16 residues. The germline gives CDR1 SGHRS, CDR2 YFSETQ. V shed 3 bases and J 2 bases; nucleotides not matched to a gene: 5. Written as DNA, the CDR3 is TGCGCCAGCAGCTCTGACAGGGGGATTAACACCGGGGAGCTGTTTTTT. This sequence encodes CASSSDRGINTGELFF.

Of note for this clone: The sample contains more than one DNA sequence encoding this CDR3. This sequence joins TRBV2 and TRBJ2-7; D ambiguous. This CDR3 has 13 residues. Trimming removed 6 bases at V and 0 bases at J, with 9 bases between. The V gene's germline CDR1 is SNHLY and CDR2 FYNNEI. CDR3 sequence: CASRATSSYEQYF. The CDR3 DNA reads as TGTGCCAGCAGGGCCACAAGCTCCTACGAGCAGTACTTC.

The rearrangement uses TRBV27 and TRBJ2-4; 12 bases are a match to TRBD2. The CDR3 contains 18 residues. V dropped 0 bases and J dropped 2; count of bases not matched to a gene: 5. Germline V gives CDR1 MNHEY, CDR2 SMNVEV (reference sequence). The CDR3 DNA reads as TGTGCCAGCAGTTTATCGTCTAGCGGGGGGGTGACCAAAAACATTCAGTACTTC. It codes for CASSLSSSGGVTKNIQYF.

This clone has only a few counts. This chain uses TRBV11-2 with TRBJ1-6; no definite D call. This CDR3 is 13 amino acids long. Germline V gene data show CDR1 as SGHAT and CDR2 as FQNNGV. The ends were cut back, 5 bases at V and 14 bases at J, with 16 bases in the middle. CDR3 loop: CASSPRTGGALHF. The CDR3 DNA follows: TGTGCCAGCAGCCCCCGGACGGGTGGGGCCCTCCACTTT.

This clone has at least ten counts. V and J are TRBV4-1 and TRBJ2-2; weak D call: TRBD2 (6 bases). V lost 4 bases and J lost 4, with 7 bases in between. This CDR3 is built from 13 residues. CDR1 is MGHRA and CDR2 is YSYEKL in the germline V gene. CDR3 region: CASSPGGTGELFF. The CDR3, as DNA: TGCGCCAGCAGCCCCGGGGGCACCGGGGAGCTGTTTTTT.

Concerning this clone itself: One base away lies a much larger clone, so this may be a sequencing read error. Distinct nucleotide sequences in the sample also encode this CDR3. The chain has TRBV28 and TRBJ1-1, with D uncertain. This CDR3 region has 12 residues. Deletions cut 2 bases from V and 1 base from J, with 2 bases between. Germline CDR1 and CDR2: MDHEN and SYDVKM. The CDR3 bases are TGTGCCAGCAGTTTAAGGAACACTGAAGCTTTCTTT. Protein sequence: CASSLRNTEAFF.